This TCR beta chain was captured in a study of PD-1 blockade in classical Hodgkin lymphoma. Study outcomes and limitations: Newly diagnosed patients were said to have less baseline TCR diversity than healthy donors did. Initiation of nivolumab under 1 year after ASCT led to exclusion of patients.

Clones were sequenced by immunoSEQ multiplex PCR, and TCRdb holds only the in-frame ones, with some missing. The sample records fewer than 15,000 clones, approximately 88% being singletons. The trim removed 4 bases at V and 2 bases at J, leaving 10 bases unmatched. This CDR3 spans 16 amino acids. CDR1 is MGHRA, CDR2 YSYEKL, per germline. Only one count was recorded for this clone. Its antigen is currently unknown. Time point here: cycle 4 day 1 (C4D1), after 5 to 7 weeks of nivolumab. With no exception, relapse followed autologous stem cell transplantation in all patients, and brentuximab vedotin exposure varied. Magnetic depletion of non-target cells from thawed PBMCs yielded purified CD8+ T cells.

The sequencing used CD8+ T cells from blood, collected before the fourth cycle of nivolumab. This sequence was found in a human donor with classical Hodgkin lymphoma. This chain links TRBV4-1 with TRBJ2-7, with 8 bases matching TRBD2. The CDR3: CASSPTTSGLPYEQYF. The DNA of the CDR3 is TGCGCCAGCAGCCCTACAACTAGCGGACTCCCCTACGAGCAGTACTTC.